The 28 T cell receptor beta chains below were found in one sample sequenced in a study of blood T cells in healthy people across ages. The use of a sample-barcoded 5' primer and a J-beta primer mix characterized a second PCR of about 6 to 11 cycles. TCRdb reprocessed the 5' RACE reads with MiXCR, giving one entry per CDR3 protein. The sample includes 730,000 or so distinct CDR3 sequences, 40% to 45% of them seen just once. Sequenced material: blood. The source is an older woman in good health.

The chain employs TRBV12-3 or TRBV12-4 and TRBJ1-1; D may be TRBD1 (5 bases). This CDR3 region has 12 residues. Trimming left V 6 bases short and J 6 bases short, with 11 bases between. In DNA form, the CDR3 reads TGTGCCAGCAGCCACGGGGACTCTGAAGCTTTCTTT. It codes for CASSHGDSEAFF.

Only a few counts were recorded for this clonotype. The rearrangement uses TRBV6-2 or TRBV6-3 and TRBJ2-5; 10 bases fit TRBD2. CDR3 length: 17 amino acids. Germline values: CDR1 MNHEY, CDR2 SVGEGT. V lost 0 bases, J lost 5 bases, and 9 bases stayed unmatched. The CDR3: CASSYSFPSGRAETQYF. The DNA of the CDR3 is TGTGCCAGCAGTTACTCGTTTCCGAGCGGGAGGGCGGAGACCCAGTACTTC.

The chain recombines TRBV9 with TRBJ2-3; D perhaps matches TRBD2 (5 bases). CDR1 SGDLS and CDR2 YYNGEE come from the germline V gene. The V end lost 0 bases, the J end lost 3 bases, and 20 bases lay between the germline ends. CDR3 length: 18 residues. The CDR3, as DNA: TGTGCCAGCAGCGTAGCCCCATCTAGGAGGACTGGGACAGATACGCAGTATTTT. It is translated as CASSVAPSRRTGTDTQYF.

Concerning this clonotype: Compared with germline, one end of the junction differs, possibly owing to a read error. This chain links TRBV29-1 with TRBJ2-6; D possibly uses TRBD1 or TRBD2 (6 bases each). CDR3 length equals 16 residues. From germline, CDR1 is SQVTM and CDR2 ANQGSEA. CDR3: CSAATGLFSGANALTF. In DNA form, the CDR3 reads TGCAGCGCCGCGACAGGACTATTCTCTGGGGCCAACGCCCTGACTTTC.

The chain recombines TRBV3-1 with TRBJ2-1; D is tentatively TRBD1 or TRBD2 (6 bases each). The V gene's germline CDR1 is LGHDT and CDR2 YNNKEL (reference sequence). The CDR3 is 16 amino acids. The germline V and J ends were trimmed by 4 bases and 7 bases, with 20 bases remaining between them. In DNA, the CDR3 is TGTGCCAGCAGCCTCAAGAATAGCGGAAGGGGGAATGAGCAGTTCTTC. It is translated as CASSLKNSGRGNEQFF.

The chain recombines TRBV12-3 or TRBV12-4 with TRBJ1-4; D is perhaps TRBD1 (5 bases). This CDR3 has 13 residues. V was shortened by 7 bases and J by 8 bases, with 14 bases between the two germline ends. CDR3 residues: CASTPGLGEKLFF. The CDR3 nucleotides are TGTGCCAGCACCCCAGGGCTTGGGGAAAAACTGTTTTTT.

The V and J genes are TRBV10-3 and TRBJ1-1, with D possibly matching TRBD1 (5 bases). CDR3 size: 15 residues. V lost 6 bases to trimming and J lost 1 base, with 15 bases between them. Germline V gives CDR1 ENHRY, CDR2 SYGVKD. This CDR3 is CAISTPRDGNTEAFF. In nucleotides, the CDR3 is TGTGCCATCAGCACACCAAGGGACGGGAACACTGAAGCTTTCTTT.

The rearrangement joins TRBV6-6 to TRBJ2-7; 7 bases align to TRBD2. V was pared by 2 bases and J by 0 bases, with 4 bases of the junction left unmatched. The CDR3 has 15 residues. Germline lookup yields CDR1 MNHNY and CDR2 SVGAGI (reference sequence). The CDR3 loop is CASSYDGGSSYEQYF. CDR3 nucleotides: TGTGCCAGCAGTTACGATGGCGGGAGCTCCTACGAGCAGTACTTC.

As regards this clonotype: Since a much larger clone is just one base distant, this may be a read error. As DNA, the CDR3 is TGTGCCAGCACAGAGGGCTACGAGCAGTACTTC. As protein: CASTEGYEQYF. V usage is TRBV28 and J usage is TRBJ2-7; tentative D call: TRBD2 (5 bases). Germline CDR1 MDHEN, CDR2 SYDVKM. The CDR3 is made up of 11 amino acids. Trimming stripped 7 bases from V and 3 bases from J, with 7 bases between.

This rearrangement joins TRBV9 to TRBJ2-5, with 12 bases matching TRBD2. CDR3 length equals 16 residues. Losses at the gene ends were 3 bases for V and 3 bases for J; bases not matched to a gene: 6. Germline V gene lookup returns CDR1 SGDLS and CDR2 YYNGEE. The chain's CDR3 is CASSASLAGGEETQYF. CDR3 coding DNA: TGTGCCAGCAGCGCTTCACTAGCGGGGGGAGAAGAGACCCAGTACTTC.

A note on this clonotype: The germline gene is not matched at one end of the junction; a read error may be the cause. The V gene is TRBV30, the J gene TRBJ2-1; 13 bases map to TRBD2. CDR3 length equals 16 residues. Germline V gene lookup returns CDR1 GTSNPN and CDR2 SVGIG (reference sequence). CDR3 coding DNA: TGTGCCTGGAGTCTAAGGACTAGCGGGAGCTACAAGGAGCAGTTCTTC. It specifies CAWSLRTSGSYKEQFF. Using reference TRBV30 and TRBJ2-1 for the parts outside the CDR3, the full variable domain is SQTIHQWPATLVQPVGSPLSLECTVEGTSNPNLYWYRQAAGRGLQLLFYSVGIGQISSEVPQNLSASRPQDRQFILSSKKLLLSDSGFYLCAWSLRTSGSYKEQFFGPGTRLTVL.

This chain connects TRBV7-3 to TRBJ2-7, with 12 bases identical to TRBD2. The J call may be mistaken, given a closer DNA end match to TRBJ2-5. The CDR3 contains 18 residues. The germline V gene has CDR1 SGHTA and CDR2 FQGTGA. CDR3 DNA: TGTGCCAGCAGCTCCCGGACGATCCTAGCGGGAGGGTCGGAGACCCAGTACTTC. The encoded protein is CASSSRTILAGGSETQYF.

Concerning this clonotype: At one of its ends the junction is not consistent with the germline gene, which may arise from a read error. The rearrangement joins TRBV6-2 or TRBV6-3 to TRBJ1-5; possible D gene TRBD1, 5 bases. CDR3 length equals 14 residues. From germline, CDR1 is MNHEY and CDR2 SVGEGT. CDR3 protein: CASSVGGSNQLQHF. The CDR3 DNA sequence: TGTGCCAGTTCCGTCGGGGGTAGCAATCAGCTCCAGCATTTT.

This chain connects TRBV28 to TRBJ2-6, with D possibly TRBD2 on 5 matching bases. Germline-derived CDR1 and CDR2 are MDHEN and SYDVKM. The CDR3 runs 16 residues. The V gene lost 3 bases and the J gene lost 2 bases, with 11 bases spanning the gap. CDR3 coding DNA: TGTGCCAGCAGTTTTGACGGAGGAACTGGGGCCAACGTCCTGACTTTC. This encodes CASSFDGGTGANVLTF.

CDR3 nucleotides: TGTGCCAGCAGCTCCCAGACAGGGGGGGGGGTCTATGGCTACACCTTC. This encodes CASSSQTGGGVYGYTF. The chain recombines TRBV7-2 with TRBJ1-2, with 9 bases lining up with TRBD1. After removal of 4 bases from V and 4 bases from J, the junction contained 10 bases not matched to a gene. The CDR3 loop spans 16 amino acids. Germline values: CDR1 SGHTA, CDR2 FQGNSA.

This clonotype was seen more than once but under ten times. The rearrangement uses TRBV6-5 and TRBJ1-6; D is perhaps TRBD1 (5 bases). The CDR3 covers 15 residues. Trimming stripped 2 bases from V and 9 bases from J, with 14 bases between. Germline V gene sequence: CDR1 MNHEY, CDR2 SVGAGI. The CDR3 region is CASSYEGIGFSPLHF. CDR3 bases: TGTGCCAGCAGTTACGAGGGGATCGGATTTTCACCCCTCCACTTT.

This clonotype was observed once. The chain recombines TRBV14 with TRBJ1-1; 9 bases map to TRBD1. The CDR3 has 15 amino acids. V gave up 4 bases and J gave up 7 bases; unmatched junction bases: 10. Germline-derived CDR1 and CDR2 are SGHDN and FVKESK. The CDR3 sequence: CASSLGQGFANEAFF. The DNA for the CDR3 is TGTGCCAGCAGCCTTGGACAGGGGTTTGCTAATGAAGCTTTCTTT.

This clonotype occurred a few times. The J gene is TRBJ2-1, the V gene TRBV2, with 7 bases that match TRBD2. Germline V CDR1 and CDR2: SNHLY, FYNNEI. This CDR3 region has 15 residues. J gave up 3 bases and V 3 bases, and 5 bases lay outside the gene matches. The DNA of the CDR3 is TGTGCCAGCAGTGACTGGGGGGGTGGCTACAATGAGCAGTTCTTC. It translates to CASSDWGGGYNEQFF.

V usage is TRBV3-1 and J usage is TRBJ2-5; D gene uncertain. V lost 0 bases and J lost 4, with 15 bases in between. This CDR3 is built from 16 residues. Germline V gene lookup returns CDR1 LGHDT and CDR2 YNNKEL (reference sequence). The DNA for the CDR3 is TGTGCCAGCAGCCAAGATCCGTTGGCTAGGGTAGAGACCCAGTACTTC. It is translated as CASSQDPLARVETQYF.

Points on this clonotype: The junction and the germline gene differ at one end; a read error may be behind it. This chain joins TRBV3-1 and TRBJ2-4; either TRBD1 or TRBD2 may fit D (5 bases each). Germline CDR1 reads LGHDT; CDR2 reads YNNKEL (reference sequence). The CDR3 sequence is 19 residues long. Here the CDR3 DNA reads TGTGCCTGCAGCCAAGTTACGGGGCCAGTCACCCTAGCCAAAAACATTCAGTACTTC. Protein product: CACSQVTGPVTLAKNIQYF. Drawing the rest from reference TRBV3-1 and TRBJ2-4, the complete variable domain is DTAVSQTPKYLVTQMGNDKSIKCEQNLGHDTMYWYKQDSKKFLKIMFSYNNKELIINETVPNRFSPKSPDKAHLNLHINSLELGDSAVYFCACSQVTGPVTLAKNIQYFGAGTRLSVL.

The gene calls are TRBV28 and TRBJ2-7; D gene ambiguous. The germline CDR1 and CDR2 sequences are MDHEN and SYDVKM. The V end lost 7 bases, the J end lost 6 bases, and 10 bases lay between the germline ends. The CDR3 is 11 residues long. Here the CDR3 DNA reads TGTGCCAGCACCAGTGTCGGCGAGCAGTACTTC. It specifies CASTSVGEQYF.

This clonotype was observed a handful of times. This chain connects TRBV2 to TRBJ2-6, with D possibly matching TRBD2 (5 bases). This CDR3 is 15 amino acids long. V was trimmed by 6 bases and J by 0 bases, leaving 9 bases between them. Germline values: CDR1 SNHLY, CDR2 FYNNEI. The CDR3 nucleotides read TGTGCCAGCAGAGAGGGCAGCTCTGGGGCCAACGTCCTGACTTTC. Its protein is CASREGSSGANVLTF.

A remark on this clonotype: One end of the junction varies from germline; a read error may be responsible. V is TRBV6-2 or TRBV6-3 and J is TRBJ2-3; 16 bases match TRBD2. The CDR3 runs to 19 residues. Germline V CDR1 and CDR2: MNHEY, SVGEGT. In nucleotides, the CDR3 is TGTGCCGGCAGAAAGACCGGGACTAGCGGGGGGGCTTCGGGAGATACGCAGTATTTT. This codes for CAGRKTGTSGGASGDTQYF.

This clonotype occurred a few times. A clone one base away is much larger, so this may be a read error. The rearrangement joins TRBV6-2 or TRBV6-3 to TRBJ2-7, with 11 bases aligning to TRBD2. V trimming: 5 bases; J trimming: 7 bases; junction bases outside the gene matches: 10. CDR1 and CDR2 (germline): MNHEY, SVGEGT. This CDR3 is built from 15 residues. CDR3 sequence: CASSTGTSGYNEQYF. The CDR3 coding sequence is TGTGCCAGCAGTACCGGGACTAGCGGTTACAATGAGCAGTACTTC.

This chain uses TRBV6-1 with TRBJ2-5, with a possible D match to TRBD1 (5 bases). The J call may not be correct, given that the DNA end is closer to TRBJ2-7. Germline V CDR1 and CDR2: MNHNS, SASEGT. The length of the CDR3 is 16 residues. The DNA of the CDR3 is TGTGCCAGCAGTGAAGCGCTTCAGGCCAGGGCCTACGAGCAGTACTTC. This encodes CASSEALQARAYEQYF.

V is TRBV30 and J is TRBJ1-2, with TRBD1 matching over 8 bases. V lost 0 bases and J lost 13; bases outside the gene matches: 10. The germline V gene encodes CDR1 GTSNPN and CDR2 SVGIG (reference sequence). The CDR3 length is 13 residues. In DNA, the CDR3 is TGTGCCTGGAGTGTAATGGGACAGGAAGCTTCCACCTTC. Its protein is CAWSVMGQEASTF.

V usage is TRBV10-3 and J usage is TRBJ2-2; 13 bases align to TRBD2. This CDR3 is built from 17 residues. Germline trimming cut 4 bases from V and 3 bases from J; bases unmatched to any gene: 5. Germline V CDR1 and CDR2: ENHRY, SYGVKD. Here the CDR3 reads CAISGVTSGGDTGELFF. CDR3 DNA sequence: TGTGCCATCAGTGGAGTCACTAGCGGGGGGGACACCGGGGAGCTGTTTTTT.

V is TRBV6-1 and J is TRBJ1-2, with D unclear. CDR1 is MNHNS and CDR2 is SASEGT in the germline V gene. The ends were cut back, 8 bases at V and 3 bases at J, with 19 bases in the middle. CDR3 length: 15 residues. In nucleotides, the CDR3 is TGTGCCAGCCGTAAGGGTTGGGGAGACGACTATGGCTACACCTTC. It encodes CASRKGWGDDYGYTF.